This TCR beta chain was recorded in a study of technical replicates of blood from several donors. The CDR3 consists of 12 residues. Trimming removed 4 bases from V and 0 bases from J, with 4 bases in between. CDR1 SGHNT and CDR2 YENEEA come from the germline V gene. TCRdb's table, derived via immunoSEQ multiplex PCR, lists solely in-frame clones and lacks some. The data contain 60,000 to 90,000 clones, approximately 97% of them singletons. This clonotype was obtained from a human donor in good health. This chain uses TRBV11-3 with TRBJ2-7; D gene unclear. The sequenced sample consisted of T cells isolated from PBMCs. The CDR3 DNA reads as TGTGCCAGCAGCTACAGCTCCTACGAGCAGTACTTC. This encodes CASSYSSYEQYF. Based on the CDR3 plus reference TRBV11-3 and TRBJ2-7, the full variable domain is EAGVVQSPRYKIIEKKQPVAFWCNPISGHNTLYWYLQNLGQGPELLIRYENEEAVDDSQLPKDRFSAERLKGVDSTLKIQPAELGDSAVYLCASSYSSYEQYFGPGTRLTVT.